The rows below give T cell receptor beta chains drawn from one sample of a study of human T cells and chemical hapten exposure. TCRdb independently ran MiXCR on the RACE reads; one entry per CDR3 protein. Of 90,000 to 120,000 distinct CDR3 sequences in the sample, roughly 11% were seen once. Sequences were derived from whole blood, sampled in connection with sensitization to the hapten diphenylcyclopropenone (DPC). The receptors originated from a woman aged 40 to 50 with alopecia areata. Some clones in this sample may be carry-over from other donors' samples. CDR3s include the opening cysteine and the closing phenylalanine or tryptophan. A D gene is named only where the DNA matches it firmly. Clone size appears in some rows only: once, few, many, or a class for an expanded clone.

d_call j_call cdr3_length v_call clone_size cdr3_aa cdr3_nt
. TRBJ2-5 16 TRBV4-2 many CASSLRAQAYQETQYF TGTGCCAGCAGCCTCCGGGCCCAGGCTTACCAAGAGACCCAGTACTTC
. TRBJ1-1 12 TRBV30 few CAWSAENTEAFF TGTGCCTGGAGTGCGGAGAACACTGAAGCTTTCTTT
TRBD1 TRBJ2-1 15 TRBV5-4 . CASSGGQGGVNEQFF TGTGCCAGCAGCGGAGGACAGGGTGGAGTTAATGAGCAGTTCTTC
. TRBJ1-5 14 TRBV20-1 few CSAQPDTGNQPQHF TGCAGTGCCCAGCCAGATACAGGGAATCAGCCCCAGCATTTT
TRBD2 TRBJ2-1 15 TRBV3-1 few CASSPTPGLGDEQFF TGTGCCAGCAGCCCCACCCCCGGACTAGGGGACGAGCAGTTCTTC
. TRBJ1-1 14 TRBV20-1 few CSARGRTLNTEAFF TGCAGTGCTAGGGGCCGCACCCTGAACACTGAAGCTTTCTTT
TRBD1 TRBJ2-3 16 TRBV25-1 few CASSDPRTGLADTQYF TGTGCCAGCAGTGACCCCCGGACAGGGTTGGCAGATACGCAGTATTTT
TRBD1 TRBJ1-6 20 TRBV4-1 few CASSLDRDRGDGSYNSPLHF TGCGCCAGCAGCCTCGACCGGGACAGGGGGGACGGGTCCTATAATTCACCCCTCCACTTT
TRBD2 TRBJ2-1 15 TRBV19 many CASSIWREGRHEQFF TGTGCCAGTAGTATTTGGCGGGAGGGTCGGCATGAGCAGTTCTTC
TRBD2 TRBJ2-3 15 TRBV9 few CASGSSGRRPEMQYF TGTGCCAGCGGGTCCAGCGGGAGGCGCCCAGAGATGCAGTATTTT
. TRBJ2-7 12 TRBV3-1 many CASSQPNLEQYF TGTGCCAGCAGCCAACCAAATCTCGAGCAGTACTTC
TRBD2 TRBJ2-3 16 TRBV4-3 many CASSQKAGGGGDTQYF TGCGCCAGCAGCCAAAAAGCGGGGGGCGGCGGAGATACGCAGTATTTT
TRBD2 TRBJ2-7 18 TRBV11-2 many CASRRPGLAGAISYEQYF TGTGCCAGCAGAAGACCTGGACTAGCGGGCGCAATCTCCTACGAGCAGTACTTC
. TRBJ2-1 16 TRBV27 many CASSSLGRSSYNEQFF TGTGCCAGCAGTTCACTGGGACGGAGCTCCTACAATGAGCAGTTCTTC
. TRBJ1-1 15 TRBV12-3/TRBV12-4 few CASSARGSLGAEAFF TGTGCCAGCAGTGCCCGCGGGTCCCTTGGCGCTGAAGCTTTCTTT
. TRBJ1-5 13 TRBV10-3 many CAISESREQPQHF TGTGCCATCAGTGAGTCGCGGGAACAGCCCCAGCATTTT
. TRBJ2-3 14 TRBV5-5 . CASSPTGGSDTQYF TGTGCCAGCAGCCCCACCGGCGGGTCCGATACGCAGTATTTT
. TRBJ2-7 14 TRBV7-2 few CASSFGRASYEQYF TGTGCCAGCAGCTTCGGTAGGGCCTCCTACGAGCAGTACTTC
TRBD2 TRBJ2-1 16 TRBV19 many CASSTGLAGGIDEQFF TGTGCCAGTAGTACCGGACTAGCGGGAGGGATCGATGAGCAGTTCTTC
. TRBJ1-1 15 TRBV6-5 . CASRPRAGVETEAFF TGTGCCAGCAGACCCCGGGCAGGGGTGGAGACTGAAGCTTTCTTT
TRBD1 TRBJ1-1 16 TRBV6-1 many CASFLMVQGLNTEAFF TGTGCCAGCTTTCTGATGGTACAGGGGTTGAACACTGAAGCTTTCTTT
. TRBJ1-5 15 TRBV3-1 many CASSQAGGNNQPQHF TGTGCCAGCAGCCAGGCGGGGGGAAACAATCAGCCCCAGCATTTT
. TRBJ1-1 16 TRBV15 . CATSRGVRVTDTEAFF TGTGCCACCAGCAGAGGGGTCAGGGTAACGGACACTGAAGCTTTCTTT